This TCR beta chain was profiled in a study of CD8+ T cells in alopecia areata. Overall study findings and caveats: Among the 100 top clones, expanded CD8+ clones, like scalp clonality, were significantly decreased by tofacitinib.

Germline CDR1 MDHEN, CDR2 SYDVKM. This CDR3 has 14 amino acids. V shed 4 bases and J 7 bases; nucleotides not matched to a gene: 6. Treatment denoted: oral pan-JAK inhibitor, 5-10 mg twice daily. cDNA prepared by RNA extraction and subsequent reverse transcription served as the template for sequencing. Only in-frame clones appear in the TCRdb table, and some are missing; sequencing was by immunoSEQ multiplex PCR. The table lists some 200,000 clones, about three fifths of them singletons. Concerning this clone itself: No antigen is known for it.

The chain is built from TRBV28 and TRBJ1-4; 7 positions match TRBD1. Specimen: CD4+ T cells sorted from blood, collected at week 4, from a patient treated with tofacitinib. This receptor was taken from a human donor with alopecia areata. DNA of the CDR3: TGTGCCAGCAGTTACAGGGGTGGGGTTGAAAAACTGTTTTTT. This translates into CASSYRGGVEKLFF.